A selection of T cell receptor beta chains follows, all from one sample in a study of cytomegalovirus exposure and HLA in healthy donors. Assay: immunoSEQ multiplex PCR; the TCRdb copy retains only in-frame clones and omits some. The sample lists 80,000 to 95,000 clones; 65% to 80% were seen once. The sequencing input was PBMCs. The receptor set was obtained from a woman in her 50s in good health and CMV-seropositive. Each CDR3 is given with its conserved first and last residue. A D gene is named only where the DNA matches it firmly. Size is stated for part of the rows, as once, few or many counts, or as a class when the clone is expanded.

j_call d_call cdr3_length clone_size v_call cdr3_nt cdr3_aa
TRBJ1-3 TRBD1 15 few TRBV9 TGTGCCAGCAGCCTAACCACAGGGGTCGGAAACACCATATATTTT CASSLTTGVGNTIYF
TRBJ1-5 . 10 . TRBV5-5 TGTGCCAGCAGCTTGGGAGCCCAGCATTTT CASSLGAQHF
TRBJ2-5 TRBD1 16 . TRBV5-1 TGCGCCAGCAGCGGAGGGACAGGGCAGCTGCGGGAGACCCAGTACTTC CASSGGTGQLRETQYF
TRBJ2-5 . 14 . TRBV5-1 TGCGCCAGCAGCTTGGCTACAGGGACGGAGACCCAGTACTTC CASSLATGTETQYF
TRBJ2-5 . 14 . TRBV25-1 TGTGCCAGCAGCCCAGACACCCTCCAAGAGACCCAGTACTTC CASSPDTLQETQYF
TRBJ2-5 TRBD1 16 . TRBV7-9 TGTTCCAGCAGCTTAATGAGACAGGGGGCGCGGGAGACCCAGTACTTC CSSSLMRQGARETQYF
TRBJ2-1 TRBD2 18 . TRBV7-3 TGTGCCAGCAGCTTAACCATAGGGACTAGCGCACAGTACAATGAGCAGTTCTTC CASSLTIGTSAQYNEQFF
TRBJ2-1 . 15 . TRBV6-5 TGTGCCAGCAGCCCCCTCCGTCCCGCGATCAATGAGCAGTTCTTC CASSPLRPAINEQFF
TRBJ2-7 . 15 . TRBV7-9 TGTTCCAGCAGCTTAGTAGTACAGGTTAGAAACGAGCAGTACTTC CSSSLVVQVRNEQYF
TRBJ2-7 . 14 few TRBV7-8 TGTGCCAGCAGCTCCGGACACTGGGTGGACGAGCAGTACTTC CASSSGHWVDEQYF
TRBJ1-6 . 17 . TRBV28 TGTGCCAGCAGTTTGGTTGGGCCTACCGGAATAAATTCACCCCTCCACTTT CASSLVGPTGINSPLHF
TRBJ2-7 . 13 . TRBV5-8 TGTGCCAGCAGCACATCGACTCTATACGAGCAGTACTTC CASSTSTLYEQYF
TRBJ2-2 TRBD1 16 few TRBV6-1 TGTGCCAGCAGTGTCGACAGGGGGCTGGGCACCGGGGAGCTGTTTTTT CASSVDRGLGTGELFF
TRBJ1-2 TRBD1 16 . TRBV5-3 TGTGCCAGAAGCTCCGGGGGACAGGGTATAGTCAATGGCTACACCTTC CARSSGGQGIVNGYTF
TRBJ1-2 . 15 . TRBV5-1 TGCGCCAGCAGCCTGGAAGACGGCAGGGCATATGGCTACACCTTC CASSLEDGRAYGYTF
TRBJ2-2 . 19 . TRBV7-2 TGTGCCAGCAGCTTGAAATGGACTCTCACGGATTCGGGCACCGGGGAGCTGTTTTTT CASSLKWTLTDSGTGELFF
TRBJ1-1 . 14 . TRBV11-1 TGTGCCAGCAGCTCCTTCGCCACCGGTTATGAAGCTTTCTTT CASSSFATGYEAFF
TRBJ1-3 . 15 . TRBV29-1 TGCAGCGTTACTTTTTGGACAACTTCTGGAAACACCATATATTTT CSVTFWTTSGNTIYF
TRBJ2-7 TRBD2 16 . TRBV5-1 TGCGCCAGCAGCACCATTAGCGGGGGGTTTTCCTACGAGCAGTACTTC CASSTISGGFSYEQYF
TRBJ1-1 . 12 . TRBV19 TGTGCCAGTAGTAAACGACAGAGTGTGGCTTTCTTT CASSKRQSVAFF
TRBJ1-2 . 14 . TRBV28 TGTGCCAGCAGTTTATTGCAGGTTTGGCACGGCTACACCTTC CASSLLQVWHGYTF
TRBJ1-4 . 12 . TRBV6-6 TGTGCCAGCAGTTACTCTAGCGAAAAACTGTTTTTT CASSYSSEKLFF
TRBJ2-7 . 14 . TRBV9 TGTGCCAGCAGCGGACGGGACAACCCCTACGAGCAGTACTTC CASSGRDNPYEQYF
TRBJ2-5 . 11 . TRBV11-2 TGTGCCAGCAGCTTTCAGGAGACCCAGTACTTC CASSFQETQYF
TRBJ2-1 . 14 . TRBV7-2 TGTGCCAGCAGCTTAGAGTCTAGGTACAATGAGCAGTTCTTC CASSLESRYNEQFF
TRBJ2-5 TRBD2 17 . TRBV28 TGTGCCAGCAGTCTGGGGGTCCTAGCGGGAGCGCAAGAGATCCAGTACTTC CASSLGVLAGAQEIQYF
TRBJ2-5 TRBD2 15 . TRBV5-1 TGCGCCAGCAGCTTGTCAACCCTAGCGGGAGAGACCCAGTACTTC CASSLSTLAGETQYF
TRBJ2-7 TRBD2 15 . TRBV7-8 TGTGCCAGCAGGCAGAGCGGGAGGACCCTCTACGAGCAGTACTTC CASRQSGRTLYEQYF
TRBJ2-3 . 16 . TRBV9 TGTGCCAGCAGCGAGGGAGCGGACCCAAGCACAGATACGCAGTATTTT CASSEGADPSTDTQYF
TRBJ1-1 . 15 . TRBV4-3 TGCGCCAGCAGCCAGTATGGGGCCCTTGGGACTGAAGCTTTCTTT CASSQYGALGTEAFF
TRBJ1-1 . 13 once TRBV2 TGTGCCAGAACAACAGGGTTGGGCACTGAAGCTTTCTTT CARTTGLGTEAFF
TRBJ1-1 . 14 . TRBV5-6 TGTGCCAGCAGCTTCGGCAGGCCCATCGCTGAAGCTTTCTTT CASSFGRPIAEAFF
TRBJ2-3 TRBD2 18 . TRBV10-3 TGTGCCATCAGTGCCATTCTACTAGCGGAGACACCCACAGATACGCAGTATTTT CAISAILLAETPTDTQYF
TRBJ2-2 . 12 many TRBV2 TGTGCCAGCCAGGGGACCACCGGGGAGCTGTTTTTT CASQGTTGELFF
TRBJ1-5 . 15 . TRBV9 TGTGCCAGCAGCGCCCGAGACAGTTGGAATCAGCCCCAGCATTTT CASSARDSWNQPQHF
TRBJ2-6 . 14 . TRBV25-1 TGTGCCAGCAGTGAATTCAATGGGGCCAACGTCCTGACTTTC CASSEFNGANVLTF
TRBJ1-2 . 16 . TRBV2 TGTGCCAGCAGTGAGGGTAGGGGCGCTTCTAACTATGGCTACACCTTC CASSEGRGASNYGYTF
TRBJ2-3 TRBD2 15 . TRBV6-5 TGTGCCAGCAGACCTTCGGGAGGGGGCACAGATACGCAGTATTTT CASRPSGGGTDTQYF
TRBJ2-5 TRBD1 14 . TRBV19 TGTGCCAGTAGGGTAACAGGGGGGACTGAGACCCAGTACTTC CASRVTGGTETQYF
TRBJ2-3 TRBD2 15 once TRBV7-2 TGTGCCAGCAGCTTGTTTGCGGGAGCGGCAGATACGCAGTATTTT CASSLFAGAADTQYF
TRBJ2-5 . 15 . TRBV12-5 TGTGCTAGTGGTTTGGTCCGGTCCCTCGGAGAGACCCAGTACTTC CASGLVRSLGETQYF
TRBJ2-7 . 15 . TRBV7-8 TGTGCCAGCAGCTTACCCCGGGACACATCCTACGAGCAGTACTTC CASSLPRDTSYEQYF
TRBJ1-5 TRBD1 15 . TRBV19 TGTGCCAGTAGTGGGAGGGACAGGGCAAGGCAGCCCCAGCATTTT CASSGRDRARQPQHF
TRBJ2-7 TRBD2 14 . TRBV5-1 TGCGCCAGCAGCTTGGCCGCGCGGGAGTCCGAGCAGTACTTC CASSLAARESEQYF
TRBJ1-2 TRBD1 18 few TRBV9 TGTGCCAGCAGCGTAGTGCCTTTATCGGGACAGGGGGGCTATGGCTACACCTTC CASSVVPLSGQGGYGYTF
TRBJ1-1 TRBD1 14 few TRBV5-1 TGCGCCAGCAGCTTCGGGCAGGGGGGCACTGAAGCTTTCTTT CASSFGQGGTEAFF
TRBJ1-2 TRBD1 16 . TRBV6-4 TGTGCCAGCAGTCTCCGGGACAGGGTCTACCCCTATGGCTACACCTTC CASSLRDRVYPYGYTF
TRBJ2-7 . 14 few TRBV27 TGTGCCAGCAGTTTAATGTCCGCGGGCAACAAGCAGTACTTC CASSLMSAGNKQYF
TRBJ2-7 TRBD2 15 . TRBV15 TGTGCCACCAGCAGAGATCCCACGGCGCTAGCGGTGCAGTACTTC CATSRDPTALAVQYF
TRBJ1-3 . 16 . TRBV28 TGTGCCAGCAGACCGACAGGTGGAATCTCTGGAAACACCATATATTTT CASRPTGGISGNTIYF
TRBJ2-3 TRBD1 14 . TRBV7-9 TGTGCCAGCATCAGGACAGGGAGAGCAGATACGCAGTATTTT CASIRTGRADTQYF
TRBJ1-2 . 17 . TRBV4-2 TGTGCCAGCAGCCAAGTTGGAGGGGGGGGCGCGGTGGGCGGCTACACCTTC CASSQVGGGGAVGGYTF
TRBJ2-1 TRBD2 15 once TRBV28 TGTGCCAGCACAAATAGCGGGAGTACCTACAATGAGCAGTTCTTC CASTNSGSTYNEQFF
TRBJ2-2 . 14 few TRBV5-1 TGCGCCAGCAGCATAGCGGCGGGGACCGGGGAGCTGTTTTTT CASSIAAGTGELFF
TRBJ2-7 . 15 . TRBV11-2 TGTGCCAGCAGCCCTACACTAGGTATTGGGTACGAGCAGTACTTC CASSPTLGIGYEQYF
TRBJ2-1 . 16 . TRBV14 TGTGCCAGCAGCCAACAGACAGGGACTAGGACGGAGGAGCAGTTCTTC CASSQQTGTRTEEQFF
TRBJ2-3 TRBD2 16 . TRBV6-6 TGTGCCAGCATCCCCGGCCTAGCGGGATTACCAGATACGCAGTATTTT CASIPGLAGLPDTQYF
TRBJ2-5 TRBD2 17 few TRBV5-1 TGCGCCAGCCGGGTTGGGCTAGCGGGAGGGCAGGAAGAGACCCAGTACTTC CASRVGLAGGQEETQYF
TRBJ1-4 . 14 . TRBV4-1 TGCGCCAGCAGCCAACCTGTGAGCCTTGAAAAACTGTTTTTT CASSQPVSLEKLFF
TRBJ2-7 . 11 . TRBV20-1 TGCAGTGCCCAGGGCGTCTACGAGCAGTACTTC CSAQGVYEQYF